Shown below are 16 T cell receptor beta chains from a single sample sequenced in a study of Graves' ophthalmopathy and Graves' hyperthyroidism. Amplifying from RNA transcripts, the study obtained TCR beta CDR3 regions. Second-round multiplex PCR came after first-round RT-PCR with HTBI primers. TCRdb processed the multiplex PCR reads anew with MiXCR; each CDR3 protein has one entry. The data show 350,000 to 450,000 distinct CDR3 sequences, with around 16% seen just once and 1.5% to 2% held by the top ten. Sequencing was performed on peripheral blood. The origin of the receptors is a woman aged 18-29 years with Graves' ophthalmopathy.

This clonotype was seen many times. CDR3 in amino acids: CASSGAWGGWTQYF. The CDR3 bases are TGTGCCAGCAGTGGGGCTTGGGGCGGCTGGACCCAGTACTTC. The V gene is TRBV6-2 or TRBV6-3, the J gene TRBJ2-5; TRBD1 is a possible D gene (5 bases). Deletions cut 5 bases from V and 7 bases from J, with 17 bases between. The CDR3 is 14 amino acids. Germline V lookup: CDR1 MNHEY, CDR2 SVGEGT.

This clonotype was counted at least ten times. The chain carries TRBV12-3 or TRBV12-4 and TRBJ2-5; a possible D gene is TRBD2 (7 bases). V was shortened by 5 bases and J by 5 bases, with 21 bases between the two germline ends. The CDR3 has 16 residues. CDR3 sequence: CASSLRKGGLSETQYF. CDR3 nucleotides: TGTGCCAGCAGTCTCCGCAAGGGGGGGTTGAGCGAGACCCAGTACTTC.

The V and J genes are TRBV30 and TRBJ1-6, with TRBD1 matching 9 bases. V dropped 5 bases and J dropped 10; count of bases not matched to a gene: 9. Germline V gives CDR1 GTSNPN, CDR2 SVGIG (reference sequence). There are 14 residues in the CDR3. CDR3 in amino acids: CAWGSGTGKSPLHF. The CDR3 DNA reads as TGTGCCTGGGGATCCGGGACAGGGAAGTCACCCCTCCACTTT.

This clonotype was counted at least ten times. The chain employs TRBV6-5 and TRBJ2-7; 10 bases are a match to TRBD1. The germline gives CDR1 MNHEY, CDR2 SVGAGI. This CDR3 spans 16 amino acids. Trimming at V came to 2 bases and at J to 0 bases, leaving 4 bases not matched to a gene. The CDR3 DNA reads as TGTGCCAGCAGTTACGGGGACAGGGGCCACTCCTACGAGCAGTACTTC. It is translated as CASSYGDRGHSYEQYF.

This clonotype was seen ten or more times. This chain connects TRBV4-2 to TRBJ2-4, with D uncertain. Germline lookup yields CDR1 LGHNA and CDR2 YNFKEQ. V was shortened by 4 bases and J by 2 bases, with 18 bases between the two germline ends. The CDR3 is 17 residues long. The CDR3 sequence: CASSPRFSDLSKNIQYF. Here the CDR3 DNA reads TGTGCCAGCAGCCCTCGGTTCAGTGATCTGTCCAAAAACATTCAGTACTTC.

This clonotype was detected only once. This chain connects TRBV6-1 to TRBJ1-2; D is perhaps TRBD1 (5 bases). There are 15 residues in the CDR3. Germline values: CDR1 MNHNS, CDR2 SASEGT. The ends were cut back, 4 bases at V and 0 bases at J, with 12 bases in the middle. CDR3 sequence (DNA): TGTGCCAGCAGTGGCGACAGTCCAGCTAACTATGGCTACACCTTC. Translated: CASSGDSPANYGYTF.

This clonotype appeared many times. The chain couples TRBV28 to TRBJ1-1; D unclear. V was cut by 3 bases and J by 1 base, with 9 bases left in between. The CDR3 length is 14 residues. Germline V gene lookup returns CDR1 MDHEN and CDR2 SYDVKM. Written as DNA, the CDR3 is TGTGCCAGCAGTTTTTATAGCCCGAACACTGAAGCTTTCTTT. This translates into CASSFYSPNTEAFF.

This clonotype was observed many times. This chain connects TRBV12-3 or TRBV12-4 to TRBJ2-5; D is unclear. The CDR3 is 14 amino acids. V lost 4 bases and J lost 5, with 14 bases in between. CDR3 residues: CASSSSMSSETQYF. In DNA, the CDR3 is TGTGCCAGCAGTTCCTCCATGTCCTCGGAGACCCAGTACTTC.

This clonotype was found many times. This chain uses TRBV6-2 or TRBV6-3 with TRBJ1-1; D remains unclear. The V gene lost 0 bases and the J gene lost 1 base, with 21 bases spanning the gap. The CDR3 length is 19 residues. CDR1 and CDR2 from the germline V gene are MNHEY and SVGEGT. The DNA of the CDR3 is TGTGCCAGCAGTTACTCTTCCGGGCAAAAAACAGAGCCGAACACTGAAGCTTTCTTT. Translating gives CASSYSSGQKTEPNTEAFF.

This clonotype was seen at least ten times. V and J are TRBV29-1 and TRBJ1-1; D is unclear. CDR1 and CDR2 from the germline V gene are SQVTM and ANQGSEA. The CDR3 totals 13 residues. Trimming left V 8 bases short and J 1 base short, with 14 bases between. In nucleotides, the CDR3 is TGCAGCTCTATCAACCCTCCGAACACTGAAGCTTTCTTT. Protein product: CSSINPPNTEAFF.

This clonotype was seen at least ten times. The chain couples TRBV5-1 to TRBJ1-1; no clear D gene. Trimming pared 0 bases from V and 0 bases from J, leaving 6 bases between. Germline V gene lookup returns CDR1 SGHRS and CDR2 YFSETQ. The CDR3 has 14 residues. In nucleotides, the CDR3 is TGCGCCAGCAGCTTGGACCCAGTGAACACTGAAGCTTTCTTT. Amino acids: CASSLDPVNTEAFF.

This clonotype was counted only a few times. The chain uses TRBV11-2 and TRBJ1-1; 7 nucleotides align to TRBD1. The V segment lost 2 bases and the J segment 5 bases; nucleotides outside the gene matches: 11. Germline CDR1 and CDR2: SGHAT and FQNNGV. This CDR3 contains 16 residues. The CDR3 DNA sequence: TGTGCCAGCAGCTTAAGCCCCGACAGGGTGGGTACTGAAGCTTTCTTT. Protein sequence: CASSLSPDRVGTEAFF.

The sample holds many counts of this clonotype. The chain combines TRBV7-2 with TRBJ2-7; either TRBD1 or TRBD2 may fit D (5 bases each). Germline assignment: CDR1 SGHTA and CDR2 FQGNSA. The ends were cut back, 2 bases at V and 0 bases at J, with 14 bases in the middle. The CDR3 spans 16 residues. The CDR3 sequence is CASSLTTGTDSYEQYF. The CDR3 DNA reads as TGTGCCAGCAGCTTAACAACCGGGACGGACTCCTACGAGCAGTACTTC.

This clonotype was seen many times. CDR3 amino acids: CASSFDRTNTEAFF. CDR3 DNA: TGTGCCAGCAGCTTCGACAGAACGAACACTGAAGCTTTCTTT. This rearrangement joins TRBV7-2 to TRBJ1-1; a possible D gene is TRBD1 (5 bases). Germline lookup yields CDR1 SGHTA and CDR2 FQGNSA. With 3 bases removed from V and 1 base from J, the gap between germline ends came to 9 bases. This CDR3 contains 14 residues.

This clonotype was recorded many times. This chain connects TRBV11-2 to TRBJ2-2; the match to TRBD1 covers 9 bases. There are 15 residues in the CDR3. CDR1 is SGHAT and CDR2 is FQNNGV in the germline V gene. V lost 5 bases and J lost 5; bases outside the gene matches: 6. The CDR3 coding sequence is TGTGCCAGCAGCCCGGGACAGGGTAGGACCGGGGAGCTGTTTTTT. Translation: CASSPGQGRTGELFF.

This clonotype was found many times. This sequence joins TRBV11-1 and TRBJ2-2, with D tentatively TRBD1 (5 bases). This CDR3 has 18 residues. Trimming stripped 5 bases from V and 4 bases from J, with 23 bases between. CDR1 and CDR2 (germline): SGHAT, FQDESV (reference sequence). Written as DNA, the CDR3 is TGTGCCAGCAGCCGCGGTGTCCAGGGCACCTACCCCACCGGGGAGCTGTTTTTT. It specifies CASSRGVQGTYPTGELFF.